The rows below give T cell receptor beta chains drawn from one sample of a study of human T cells and chemical hapten exposure. One entry per CDR3 protein results from TCRdb running MiXCR on the RACE reads. This sample carries 200,000 to 300,000 distinct CDR3 sequences, more than 6.5% of them seen once, and the ten largest clones take approximately 2.2%. The input for sequencing was whole blood, taken in connection with sensitization to the hapten diphenylcyclopropenone (DPC). The receptors come from a woman aged 40 to 49 with alopecia areata. Some clones in this sample may be carry-over from other donors' samples. Both conserved end residues are part of each CDR3. The D gene is left open where the match is weak. For some rows the clone size is stated as once, few or many, or as a class when expanded; others skip it.

d_gene,abundance,v_gene,j_gene,CDR3nt,CDR3aa
.,few,TRBV6-5,TRBJ2-4,TGTGCCAGCAGTTACTTATATGGGGTTGACATTCAGTACTTC,CASSYLYGVDIQYF
TRBD1,few,TRBV12-3/TRBV12-4,TRBJ2-2,TGTGCCACTGCCCAGGGACAGGCAAACACCGGGGAGCTGTTTTTT,CATAQGQANTGELFF
.,.,TRBV21-1,TRBJ2-3,TGTGCCAGCAGCAGGGGGACTAGCGGTCCAACAGATACGCAGTATTTT,CASSRGTSGPTDTQYF
.,many,TRBV5-1,TRBJ2-7,TGCGCCAGCAGCGGGGGGACAACCTCCTACGAGCAGTACTTC,CASSGGTTSYEQYF
.,few,TRBV7-6,TRBJ2-3,TGTGCCAGCAGCTTAGACGGGCGAGGGGATACGCAGTATTTT,CASSLDGRGDTQYF
.,.,TRBV3-1,TRBJ2-7,TGTGCCAGCAGCCGGCAGGGGCACGAGCAGTACTTC,CASSRQGHEQYF
.,few,TRBV20-1,TRBJ1-1,TGCAGTGCTCATTATACACGATCGAACACTGAAGCTTTCTTT,CSAHYTRSNTEAFF
.,.,TRBV12-3/TRBV12-4,TRBJ1-1,TGTGCCAGCAGTTTCGGGACAACGAACACTGAAGCTTTCTTT,CASSFGTTNTEAFF
.,few,TRBV7-3,TRBJ2-7,TGTGCCAGCAGCTTATCGGACGAAGCAGCCCCGTACTTC,CASSLSDEAAPYF
.,few,TRBV28,TRBJ1-5,TGTGCCAGCAGTTTAAGTCACAGGAGCAATCAGCCCCAGCATTTT,CASSLSHRSNQPQHF
.,many,TRBV15,TRBJ2-3,TGTGCCACCAGCAGAGGAGGGACGGCCACCGATACGCAGTATTTT,CATSRGGTATDTQYF
.,many,TRBV6-6,TRBJ2-2,TGTGCCAGCAGCTTGGACCGGAACACCGGGGAGCTGTTTTTT,CASSLDRNTGELFF
.,few,TRBV10-3,TRBJ1-5,TGTGCCATCAGTGCTTCTGGTCAGCCCCAGCATTTT,CAISASGQPQHF
TRBD1,.,TRBV5-1,TRBJ2-1,TGCGCCAGCAGCGGGGGAGGGACAGGGAATGAGCAGTTCTTC,CASSGGGTGNEQFF
TRBD1,.,TRBV28,TRBJ1-2,TGTGCCAGCAGTTCCGGGACAGGGGTTGTCTATGGCTACACCTTC,CASSSGTGVVYGYTF
.,.,TRBV7-2,TRBJ2-1,TGTGCCAGCAGCGGAACCTATAAGTTGCAGTTCTTC,CASSGTYKLQFF
.,few,TRBV27,TRBJ2-5,TGTGCCAGCAGCACTCCCCAAGAGTACCAAGAGACCCAGTACTTC,CASSTPQEYQETQYF
.,.,TRBV3-1,TRBJ1-1,TGTGCCACCCGAAGTGGACCCATGAACACTGAAGCTTTCTTT,CATRSGPMNTEAFF
.,.,TRBV5-1,TRBJ2-1,TGCGCCAGCAGCTTGTTGGCTAACCCCTACAATGAGCAGTTCTTC,CASSLLANPYNEQFF
.,few,TRBV5-1,TRBJ2-5,TGCGCCAGCAGAACAGTCCAAGAGACCCAGTACTTC,CASRTVQETQYF
.,.,TRBV6-1,TRBJ2-3,TGTGCCAGCCATCCGGGAGGCACAGATACGCAGTATTTT,CASHPGGTDTQYF
TRBD1,.,TRBV2,TRBJ1-2,TGTGCCAGCAGTGTTGGTAGGGGGCAAGGACTGGGCTACACCTTC,CASSVGRGQGLGYTF
.,.,TRBV12-3/TRBV12-4,TRBJ1-2,TGTGCCAGCAGTTTACGGGGGAAAGGCTATGGCTACACCTTC,CASSLRGKGYGYTF
TRBD1,many,TRBV29-1,TRBJ1-1,TGCAGCGTGGGGGATACAGGGGGAGCTTTCTTT,CSVGDTGGAFF
TRBD2,few,TRBV6-5,TRBJ2-1,TGTGCCAGCAGCCCCCCCGGACTAGCGGGAGGATCCTACAATGAGCAGTTCTTC,CASSPPGLAGGSYNEQFF
.,.,TRBV7-8,TRBJ2-2,TGTGCCAGCAGCTACCGACGGACCGGCACCGGGGAGCTGTTTTTT,CASSYRRTGTGELFF
TRBD2,many,TRBV9,TRBJ2-2,TGTGCCAGCGGGCCCGGCGGGCGGGAGGCCGGGGAGCTGTTTTTT,CASGPGGREAGELFF
.,.,TRBV7-2,TRBJ2-7,TGTGCCAGCAGCTTAATGAATTCCTACGAGCAGTACTTC,CASSLMNSYEQYF
.,.,TRBV7-3,TRBJ2-2,TGTGCCAGCAGCTTCCCGGGCCCCGGGGAGCTGTTTTTT,CASSFPGPGELFF
.,few,TRBV21-1,TRBJ2-7,TGTGCCAGCAGCAAGCAAGAGGGACAGGGGGCCCACGAGCAGTACTTC,CASSKQEGQGAHEQYF
.,many,TRBV29-1,TRBJ1-1,TGCAGCGTTGTCTCGGGAAGGACTGAAGCTTTCTTT,CSVVSGRTEAFF
.,many,TRBV28,TRBJ2-4,TGTGCCAGCAGTTTATCCGGAACCAAAAACATTCAGTACTTC,CASSLSGTKNIQYF
TRBD2,.,TRBV28,TRBJ2-1,TGTGCCAGCAGCCACTTAGCGGGAGGGGGGGTCACCTCCTACAATGAGCAGTTCTTC,CASSHLAGGGVTSYNEQFF